The clone carrying this T cell receptor beta chain has only a few counts. No antigen is known for it. V shed 5 bases, J shed 0 bases, and the junction held 6 bases outside the gene matches. Germline V CDR1 and CDR2: SGHTA, FQGNSA. The CDR3 loop spans 15 amino acids. This entry is derived from a study of cytomegalovirus exposure and HLA in healthy donors. Across the study: Sequencing of roughly 180 million T cells in an earlier analysis found some 100 million unique TCR beta sequences. Overall study results and limits: The study flagged 150 to 200 TCR beta chains as cytomegalovirus-associated. In a later analysis, most CMV-associated TCR beta chains appeared HLA-restricted.

PCR involved 60 Vbeta and 13 Jbeta primers. The repertoire was sequenced with immunoSEQ multiplex PCR; TCRdb's copy has only in-frame clones and lacks some. The sample contains 95,000 to 150,000 clones, roughly 80% of which appear only once. Sequencing input: PBMCs. The receptor comes from a man aged 18 to 29 in good health and CMV-seropositive. The V gene is TRBV7-2, the J gene TRBJ2-7; the match to TRBD1 covers 8 bases. The CDR3 sequence is CASSPRGLSSYEQYF. The CDR3 nucleotides are TGTGCCAGCAGCCCCAGGGGGCTGAGCTCCTACGAGCAGTACTTC.